Here is one T cell receptor beta chain with its context. PCR involved 60 Vbeta and 13 Jbeta primers. How the authors handled the data: Around 76 million unique TCR beta chains, 9 million to 12 million shared, were counted in a later analysis. Measured with immunoSEQ multiplex PCR; TCRdb has only the in-frame clones, and not every one. From that table come the V and J calls and clone size; the DNA was used to work out D and trimming. The repertoire consists of roughly 130,000 clones, with around three quarters occurring once and the leading ten covering 3.3%. Germline trimming cut 8 bases from V and 6 bases from J; bases unmatched to any gene: 7. The germline V gene has CDR1 MNHNS and CDR2 SASEGT. This CDR3 is built from 14 residues. The source of the sample is a study of cytomegalovirus exposure and HLA in healthy donors.

The chain couples TRBV6-1 to TRBJ1-4, with TRBD1 identical over 9 bases. The clonotype originates from a male donor in good health and CMV-seronegative. The sample was PBMCs. CDR3 in amino acids: CASGVGTGHEKLFF. As DNA, the CDR3 is TGTGCCAGCGGGGTCGGGACAGGGCATGAAAAACTGTTTTTT.